A selection of T cell receptor beta chains follows, all from one sample in a study of blood T cell repertoires in COVID-19. Assay used: immunoSEQ multiplex PCR; TCRdb lists only in-frame clones, some missing. Counted here are around 370,000 clones, about 88% occurring once; the ten biggest clones make up roughly 1.2%. Sequenced input: PBMCs or T cells enriched from blood (not recorded which). The receptors shown here come from a woman between 18 and 29 years old who had recovered from COVID-19. Each CDR3 is given with its conserved first and last residue. Each record gives: V gene, clone size, J gene, D gene, CDR3 DNA, CDR3 protein. A D gene is named only where the DNA matches it firmly. The listing skips clone size in some rows; elsewhere it reads once, few, many or a size class.

TRBV19	.	TRBJ1-5	.	TGTGCCAGTAGTCTGAAGGGGCAGCCCCAGCATTTT	CASSLKGQPQHF
TRBV6-5	.	TRBJ1-5	.	TGTGCCAGTCGACAGGCCAATCAGCCCCAGCATTTT	CASRQANQPQHF
TRBV5-4	.	TRBJ1-1	TRBD1	TGTGCCAGCAGCTTGGCGGGACAGGGGGCCCCTGAAGCTTTCTTT	CASSLAGQGAPEAFF
TRBV12-5	few	TRBJ1-1	TRBD1	TGTGCTAGTGGTCTAGGACAGGGGTACACTGAAGCTTTCTTT	CASGLGQGYTEAFF
TRBV12-3/TRBV12-4	few	TRBJ1-1	.	TGTGCCAGCAGTTTCCGAGCGGCGGGAGCTTTCTTT	CASSFRAAGAFF
TRBV5-1	.	TRBJ1-2	TRBD1	TGCGCCAGCAGCACACAAACAGGGGCCTCCTATGGCTACACCTTC	CASSTQTGASYGYTF
TRBV2	once	TRBJ2-2	TRBD2	TGTGCCAGCAGTCGGACTAGCGGGGGTATGAACACCGGGGAGCTGTTTTTT	CASSRTSGGMNTGELFF
TRBV18	.	TRBJ1-2	.	TGTGCCAGCTCTCTATCCGACTCATATAACTATGGCTACACCTTC	CASSLSDSYNYGYTF
TRBV18	once	TRBJ1-5	.	TGTGCCAGCTCACCGCCGGGACAATTATATAGCAATCAGCCCCAGCATTTT	CASSPPGQLYSNQPQHF
TRBV7-2	.	TRBJ2-3	.	TGTGCCAGCAGCTTAGGGGGCAGGCGAACCCCACCGTATTTT	CASSLGGRRTPPYF
TRBV5-6	.	TRBJ1-4	TRBD1	TGTGCCAGCAGCTTCACCCGGGACAGGAATACCATCAGCGAAAAACTGTTTTTT	CASSFTRDRNTISEKLFF
TRBV19	once	TRBJ1-5	.	TGTGCCAGTAGTTCTTTCGGAGGGAATCAGCCCCAGCATTTT	CASSSFGGNQPQHF
TRBV30	.	TRBJ1-2	TRBD1	TGTGCCTGGGCGACAGGGGGCAGCTATGGCTACACCTTC	CAWATGGSYGYTF
TRBV6-2/TRBV6-3	few	TRBJ2-1	TRBD2	TGTGCCAGCAGTTCAGCCGCTAGCGGGGGGTCCTACAATGAGCAGTTCTTC	CASSSAASGGSYNEQFF
TRBV4-1	.	TRBJ2-5	TRBD2	TGCGCCAGCAGCCGGGAGGGGCGGGGGGTTGGAGAGACCCAGTACTTC	CASSREGRGVGETQYF
TRBV11-2	once	TRBJ1-6	.	TGTGCCAGCAGCTTAGGGGTCGGGGGGTCCCCCTATAATTCACCCCTCCACTTT	CASSLGVGGSPYNSPLHF
TRBV5-1	.	TRBJ2-6	.	TGCGCCAGCAGCTTGACAGGTAGTACGACTGGGGCCAACGTCCTGACTTTC	CASSLTGSTTGANVLTF
TRBV5-1	.	TRBJ2-3	TRBD1	TGCGCCAGCAGCCAACTCCCGGGACAGGGTAGGATGGGCACAGATACGCAGTATTTT	CASSQLPGQGRMGTDTQYF
TRBV5-1	.	TRBJ2-1	TRBD2	TGCGCCAGCAGCTTGGCCCGCGGGGGACCTGGGTACAATGAGCAGTTCTTC	CASSLARGGPGYNEQFF
TRBV6-5	.	TRBJ2-7	.	TGTGCCAGCAGTTCCGACAGCTCCCCAGCGGAGCAGTACTTC	CASSSDSSPAEQYF
TRBV3-1/TRBV3-2	.	TRBJ2-7	.	TGTGCCAGCAGCCGAGGACAGTACTACGAGCAGTACTTC	CASSRGQYYEQYF
TRBV7-3	.	TRBJ2-1	TRBD2	TGTGCCAGCAGCCTTACTAGCGGGGGGGCCAACAATGAGCAGTTCTTC	CASSLTSGGANNEQFF
TRBV6-1	.	TRBJ1-5	TRBD1	TGTGCCAGCAGTGAGGGGACAGCTCCGTCTCGGTTCATCCCTCAGCCCCAGCATTTT	CASSEGTAPSRFIPQPQHF
TRBV29-1	once	TRBJ2-5	TRBD1	TGCAGCGCAGGGACAGGAGAGACCCAGTACTTC	CSAGTGETQYF
TRBV5-6	.	TRBJ1-2	.	TGTGCCAGCAGCTTGTTGCAGGCGGGCTATGGCTACACCTTC	CASSLLQAGYGYTF
TRBV5-1	.	TRBJ2-2	TRBD1	TGCGCCACCTCAGGACAGGGATTGACCGGGGAGCTGTTTTTT	CATSGQGLTGELFF
TRBV4-3	.	TRBJ1-5	.	TGCGCCAGCAGCCAAGAAGCGGGAAGCAATCAGCCCCAGCATTTT	CASSQEAGSNQPQHF
TRBV2	.	TRBJ2-2	.	TGTGCCAGCAGGGCCGGAGCGAACACCGGGGAGCTGTTTTTT	CASRAGANTGELFF
TRBV30	once	TRBJ1-4	.	TGTGCCTGGAGTTCAGGACAGCCTAATGAAAAACTGTTTTTT	CAWSSGQPNEKLFF
TRBV12-3/TRBV12-4	.	TRBJ1-6	.	TGTGCCAGCAGTTCCGGCGGTTCACCCCTCCACTTT	CASSSGGSPLHF
TRBV7-2	few	TRBJ2-7	TRBD1	TGTGCCAGCAGCTTAGAGACAGGGGGCGAGCAGTACTTC	CASSLETGGEQYF
TRBV2	.	TRBJ1-3	.	TGTGCCAGCAGTGGCGGATCCTCTGGAAACACCATATATTTT	CASSGGSSGNTIYF
TRBV5-8	.	TRBJ2-4	TRBD1	TGTGCCAGCAGCTTGGGTGACAGGGTCTGGACCAAAAACATTCAGTACTTC	CASSLGDRVWTKNIQYF
TRBV28	.	TRBJ2-1	TRBD2	TGTGCCAGCAGCCCGGGGGGGGGAATGTACAATGAGCAGTTCTTC	CASSPGGGMYNEQFF
TRBV21-1	.	TRBJ2-1	.	TGTGCCAGCAGCAAACCCCCCGGGGCGGGACAGCGCTACAATGAGCAGTTCTTC	CASSKPPGAGQRYNEQFF
TRBV5-1	.	TRBJ2-2	TRBD2	TGCGCCAGCAGCTTAGGAGCGGGGGGTACGAACACCGGGGAGCTGTTTTTT	CASSLGAGGTNTGELFF
TRBV2	.	TRBJ2-2	TRBD1	TGTGCCAGCAGGGGACAGGGGGCCACCGGGGAGCTGTTTTTT	CASRGQGATGELFF
TRBV6-2/TRBV6-3	.	TRBJ2-3	TRBD1	TGTGCCAGCAGTCCCTGGACAGGTTCAGGGGATACGCAGTATTTT	CASSPWTGSGDTQYF
TRBV5-4	few	TRBJ2-2	.	TGTGCCAGCAGCCGCTCTATAACAGGGCTTACCGGCGGGGAGCTGTTTTTT	CASSRSITGLTGGELFF
TRBV13	.	TRBJ1-4	.	TGTGCCAGCAGTTCAGGGCTATTCGGTGAAAAACTGTTTTTT	CASSSGLFGEKLFF
TRBV5-1	.	TRBJ2-2	TRBD2	TGCGCCAGCAGCTTTTCAGCGGGGGGCTCCGGGGAGCTGTTTTTT	CASSFSAGGSGELFF